This TCR beta chain was sequenced during a study of T cell changes during pregnancy in multiple sclerosis. This CDR3 has 15 residues. Germline trimming cut 0 bases from V and 2 bases from J; bases unmatched to any gene: 2. Germline lookup yields CDR1 MNHNY and CDR2 SVGAGI (reference sequence). Using immunoSEQ multiplex PCR, the repertoire was profiled, and TCRdb retains in-frame clones only, with some absent. The sample comprises almost 55,000 clones, about nine tenths of which are singletons, and roughly 3% rests with the top ten. This clonotype was sampled from a female donor with multiple sclerosis, enrolled in a pregnancy study. The chain has TRBV6-6 and TRBJ1-1, with 8 bases that match TRBD1. The sample was CD8+ T cells from peripheral blood mononuclear cells, taken before pregnancy. The DNA of the CDR3 is TGTGCCAGCAGTTACTCCCAGGGGGCAAACACTGAAGCTTTCTTT. It encodes CASSYSQGANTEAFF.